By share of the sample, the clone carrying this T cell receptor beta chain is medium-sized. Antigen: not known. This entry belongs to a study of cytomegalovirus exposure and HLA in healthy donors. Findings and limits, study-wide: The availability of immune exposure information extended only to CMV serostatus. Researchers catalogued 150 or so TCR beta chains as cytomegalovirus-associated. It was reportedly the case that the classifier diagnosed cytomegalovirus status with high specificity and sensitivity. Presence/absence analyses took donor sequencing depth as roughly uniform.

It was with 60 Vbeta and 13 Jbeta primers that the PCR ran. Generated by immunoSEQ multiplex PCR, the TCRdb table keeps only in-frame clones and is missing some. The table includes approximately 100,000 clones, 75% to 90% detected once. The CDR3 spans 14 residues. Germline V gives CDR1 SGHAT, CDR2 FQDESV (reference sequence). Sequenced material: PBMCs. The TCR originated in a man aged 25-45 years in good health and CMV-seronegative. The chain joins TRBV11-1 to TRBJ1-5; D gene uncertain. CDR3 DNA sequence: TGTGCTACAATCACGGCGGGTAGCAATCAGCCCCAGCATTTT. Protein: CATITAGSNQPQHF.